The entry below describes one T cell receptor beta chain. A single count supports this clone. This clone's antigen is unknown. No base-level quality is on record; no much larger clone is a single base apart. Its CDR3 holds 12 amino acids, cysteine through phenylalanine. Only the CDR3 DNA stays, 36 bases, in frame from base 1. V gives up 7 bases and J gives up 5 bases, and the segment between their germline ends measures 11 bases. Per the germline V gene, MNHNS is the CDR1 and SASEGT is the CDR2. In total, 500 to 700 healthy bone marrow donors made up the cohort. Cohort members were all nominally healthy when sampled, although unrecorded immune exposures were likely present. The donor tested CMV seropositive, placing the donor among the 290 or so seropositive members of the cohort. Every donor gave a peripheral blood sample, and the peripheral blood mononuclear cells from that sample were used for TCR beta sequencing. Genomic DNA was extracted from the blood cell samples with the Qiagen DNeasy Blood Extraction Kit.

This sample is drawn from a study of cytomegalovirus exposure and HLA in healthy donors listed by TCRdb under 2017. In terms of the full investigation: An earlier analysis of 550 to 700 of the donors reported roughly 300 Gb of sequence data and roughly 110 million unique TCR beta sequences from roughly 200 million T cells. In addition to the first cohort of 650 to 750 subjects, a separate validation cohort of around 110 different subjects was used. A later analysis re-examined previously published TCR beta repertoires from about 700 donors and added high-resolution HLA genotyping to investigate patterns of TCR occurrence. HLA typing included class I and class II loci at four-digit resolution. Approximately 300 gigabases of sequencing data and around 90 million unique TCR sequences made up an early release that covered about 640 HLA-typed donors. On average, roughly 240,000 unique TCR beta nucleotide sequences were sequenced per donor among 350 to 400 genotyped donors of the cohort, with around 19% of those sequences being non-productive. Donor age, sex, ethnicity and CMV serostatus were compiled alongside the repertoire data. The study profiled the T cell repertoires of about 640 subjects by immunosequencing and related them to cytomegalovirus serostatus. Among the roughly 380 genotyped donors, 81% belonged to the genetic ancestry cluster associated with self-reported Caucasian donors. The study aimed to test whether signatures of past pathogen exposure could be identified by cataloging public T cell receptors. Because of strong linkage in the cohort, roughly five DR-DQ haplotypes were treated as single units for association and clustering. Rather than using new phenotypic data, the later analysis identified candidate immune exposures from TCR beta sequences and from how often those sequences occurred across donors. All discovery cohort repertoires had been generated on a single sequencing platform. In an earlier analysis of 587 of the donors, high-throughput TCR beta sequencing was used to judge whether each TCR beta V gene segment behaved as functional or pseudogenic. The study combined high-throughput TCR immunosequencing, statistical association of individual TCRs with disease status, and machine learning to predict cytomegalovirus infection status. Typing coverage varied by locus: about 620-640 donors for A, B, C, DRB1 and DQB1; 500 to 550 for DQA1; about 570 for DPA1; roughly 450 for DPB1. In a later genetic analysis, genome-wide SNP genotypes for about 60% of the 666 donors were used, and that subset was treated as a discovery cohort. Results the study describes overall, beyond this receptor: A further reported finding was that TCR beta sequences accurately predicted the HLA-A and HLA-B alleles for most subjects in the first cohort. Compared with the roughly 700-donor mean, donors in an Asian-associated ancestry cluster had fewer N-insertions in productive TCRs, according to a later genetic analysis. Some IMGT-functional V segments, including TRBV6-2 and TRBV6-3, could not be told apart with the 87-base-pair reads, so those segments were excluded. A few of the identified cytomegalovirus-associated TCR beta chains were confirmed in vitro to be specific for cytomegalovirus antigens. Linkage disequilibrium might explain the correlated functional status among segregating V segments, but an unknown experimental factor could not be excluded. A cluster of highly shared sequence variants was judged likely to be a technical artifact of the sequencing pipeline. Roughly uniform sequencing depth across donors was assumed in presence/absence analyses, although this assumption may not hold. Broadly in line with IMGT annotations, most TCR beta V segments showed up in productive rearrangements about 87% or about 30% of the time in an earlier analysis of about 500 of the donors. In both the original and validation cohorts, the classifier was reported to diagnose cytomegalovirus status with high specificity and sensitivity. In the study, approximately 150 TCR beta chains were listed as associated with cytomegalovirus. It was suggested by the authors that the approach could potentially be generalized to other disease states and immunological phenotypes. In a later analysis, most CMV-associated TCR beta chains were found to appear HLA-restricted, with HLA associations seemingly driven largely by CMV exposure. At a false discovery rate of 0.05, a later analysis linked fewer than 20,000 TCR beta sequences to specific HLA alleles. Immune exposure information for the cohort was limited to CMV serostatus. Across donors, most TCR sequences were observed very rarely, whereas some public TCRs were present in many individuals. In a later analysis, the rate of TCR association differed among HLA loci, with DRB1 alleles having the most associated TCRs and HLA-C alleles having the fewest. Because HLA typing was missing for some donors at each locus, association tests included only the typed subset. Seventeen rarely observed V segments, including chromosome 9 orphons, were excluded from the earlier analysis of several hundred of the donors because counts were too low. Only TCR beta chains were sequenced in this cohort, and the absence of alpha or paired-chain data limited detectable features. An association between a missense DCLRE1C variant and V-gene and J-gene trimming of TCR beta chains was found in a later genetic analysis and replicated in an independent cohort. A later analysis reported that several top co-occurrence clusters appeared linked to parvovirus B19, influenza, CMV and Epstein-Barr virus. When HLA alleles, especially DR and DQ, strongly co-occurred, TCR associations were difficult to assign to individual alleles. In a later analysis, HLA-associated TCR beta chains showed more clonal expansion and lower generation probabilities than non-associated chains that were equally common.

The protocol used for the library was the immunoSEQ multiplex PCR assay. A mixture of 60 forward primers for TCR Vbeta segments and 13 reverse primers for TCR Jbeta segments was used in the multiplex PCR. A multiplex PCR assay on genomic DNA amplified the CDR3 region of rearranged TCR beta genes. The Illumina HiSeq System was used to sequence the amplified TCR beta libraries as 87-base-pair reads. Regarding the original processing steps: Across the 600 to 700 repertoires, a later analysis counted 75 million to 90 million unique TCR beta chains, 9 million to 14 million of which were shared by at least two donors. Raw reads were error-corrected and collapsed into unique sequences by a nearest-neighbor algorithm in which closely related sequences were merged to remove PCR and sequencing errors. Alignment of CDR3 sequences to IMGT reference sequences was used to assign V, D and J gene segments. For a sequence to be retained, a match of at least six nucleotides to both a V gene segment and a J gene segment was required. A rearrangement counted as productive if the CDR3 had no stop codons and remained in frame with V and J, and every other rearrangement counted as non-productive. Following IMGT convention, CDR3 was defined as the stretch from the second conserved V-encoded cysteine to the conserved J-encoded phenylalanine. The earlier analysis of a few hundred of the donors excluded sequences that lacked an unambiguous match to a single V gene segment. In an earlier analysis of around 590 of the donors, a V segment was called functional when productive rearrangements were above 56.7%, and segregating when the standard deviation between donors exceeded 5%. To diagnose cytomegalovirus status from the catalog of TCR beta chain sequences, a statistical classification framework was built. In a later analysis, V and J genes were assigned by comparing TCR nucleotide sequences against IMGT/GENE-DB human TR gene sequences. A later analysis assigned CDR3 sequences and most-parsimonious VDJ recombination scenarios with the TCRdist pipeline. In a later analysis, each TCR beta chain was defined by its CDR3 amino acid sequence together with its V-gene family, and reads lacking a unique V-gene family were excluded. To address suspected cross-contamination and a sequencing artifact, a later analysis removed around 590 highly shared, low-generation-probability nucleotide sequences. In a later analysis, a clonal expansion index for each public chain was calculated from normalized within-repertoire ranks of inferred template counts. In a later analysis, generation probabilities were computed with a VDJ recombination model fitted to out-of-frame rearrangements, and the resulting probabilities were checked against IGoR. In a later analysis, TCR-TCR, TCR-HLA and TCR-CMV co-occurrence was scored with hypergeometric tests, and a repertoire-size bias correction was applied to TCR pairs. In a later analysis, false discovery rates were estimated by permuting HLA or CMV assignments 20 times. In a later analysis, co-occurring TCRs were grouped using DBSCAN, with TCRdist sequence similarity added in when clustering inside HLA-allele-positive subsets. For co-occurrence clustering, repertoires with fewer than 30,000 or more than 120,000 public chains were excluded, along with five or six repertoires with anomalous nucleotide sharing. TCRdb re-hosts the immuneACCESS table, in-frame sequences only. Its copies lack some clones; in the studies checked, an unresolved V gene accounts for under half of them, and the cause for the rest is not known. Clone size and V and J calls were adopted from that table, with D and trimming inferred from the DNA. For this sample the table gives roughly 140,000 clones, of which about three fifths were detected only once. The top ten clonotypes cover around 2.9% of the sample.

Rearrangement joined TRBV6-1 to TRBJ2-5; perhaps TRBD1 is the D gene, with 5 bases matching. The source material was PBMCs. This sequence originates from a woman younger than 45 in good health and CMV-seropositive. CDR3 loop: CASTMDTETQYF. The DNA sequence is TGTGCCAGCACCATGGACACCGAGACCCAGTACTTC.